This T cell receptor (beta chain) comes out of a study of T cells in localized non-small cell lung cancer. The V gene lost 6 bases and the J gene lost 0 bases, with 12 bases spanning the gap. The CDR3 is 15 residues long. From germline, CDR1 is LNHDA and CDR2 SQIVND (reference sequence). Using immunoSEQ multiplex PCR, the repertoire was profiled, and TCRdb retains in-frame clones only, with some absent. The sample includes roughly 76,000 clones, roughly 80% of them seen just once. Sample: PBMCs, taken before any cancer treatment. The receptor's source is a man aged 35 to 70 with stage II squamous cell lung carcinoma. This chain joins TRBV19 and TRBJ2-1; D perhaps matches TRBD2 (5 bases). CDR3 in DNA: TGTGCCAGTAGGCCCACCGAGGGCTCCTACAATGAGCAGTTCTTC. This translates into CASRPTEGSYNEQFF.